These 10 T cell receptor beta chains were all obtained from the same sample, sequenced in a study of blood T cell repertoires in COVID-19 (dated by TCRdb to between 2020 and 2021). Receptor libraries were prepared by the immunoSEQ multiplex PCR assay. TCRdb took this table from immuneACCESS and kept in-frame rearrangements with V and J called. Such tables lack part of the clones; where checked against another copy, unresolved V genes explain under half of the gap, and the rest is unexplained. This sample holds roughly 400,000 clones; approximately 85% were observed only once. The ten top clones hold roughly 1.9% of the sample. The sequenced sample was PBMCs or T cells enriched from blood (not recorded which). Source of these receptors: a woman between 40 and 50 years old with acute COVID-19.

V and J are TRBV4-1 and TRBJ1-5; the match to TRBD1 covers 11 bases. Per germline, CDR1 MGHRA and CDR2 YSYEKL. CDR3 length equals 14 residues. V was pared by 4 bases and J by 6 bases, with 2 bases of the junction left unmatched. The CDR3 DNA follows: TGCGCCAGCAGCCTCGGGACAGGGGGTCAGCCCCAGCATTTT. Translation: CASSLGTGGQPQHF.

In this sample, this clone turned up a few times. J is TRBJ1-1 and V is TRBV27; D unclear. The CDR3 contains 13 residues. Germline values: CDR1 MNHEY, CDR2 SMNVEV (reference sequence). The V end was cut by 2 bases, the J end by 5 bases, with 9 bases between. CDR3 nucleotides: TGTGCCAGCAGTTTAACGGTCAGGACTGAAGCTTTCTTT. Translating gives CASSLTVRTEAFF.

The rearrangement joins TRBV3-1 (or the pseudogene TRBV3-2) to TRBJ1-1; tentative D call: TRBD1 (6 bases). CDR3 size: 13 residues. CDR1 is LGHDT and CDR2 is YNNKEL in the germline V gene (reference sequence). Deletions cut 7 bases from V and 8 bases from J, with 17 bases between. CDR3 sequence (DNA): TGTGCCAGCACTCAAACCTCCGGGACAGAAGCTTTCTTT. Its translation: CASTQTSGTEAFF.

The chain carries TRBV12-5 and TRBJ2-7; 10 bases map to TRBD1. Germline CDR1 reads LGHNT; CDR2 reads FRNRAP. Trimming cost V 6 bases and J 2 bases; bases outside gene matches: 4. This CDR3 is 14 amino acids long. CDR3 amino acids: CASGEGQGAYEQYF. The CDR3 DNA reads TGTGCTAGTGGGGAAGGACAGGGGGCCTACGAGCAGTACTTC.

The rearrangement links TRBV7-6 to TRBJ2-1; the match to TRBD1 covers 7 bases. The V and J ends lost 4 bases and 6 bases, in that order; junction bases with no gene match: 3. The CDR3 is 13 amino acids. Germline CDR1 is SGHVS and CDR2 is FNYEAQ. CDR3 loop: CASSSYRGNEQFF. The CDR3 bases are TGTGCCAGCAGCTCCTACAGGGGCAATGAGCAGTTCTTC.

The CDR3 protein is CASSLAGGLSYNEQFF. CDR3 DNA: TGCGCCAGCAGCTTGGCAGGGGGCCTCTCCTACAATGAGCAGTTCTTC. This chain joins TRBV5-1 and TRBJ2-1; TRBD1 matches at 8 bases. V gave up 0 bases and J gave up 0 bases; unmatched junction bases: 2. From germline, CDR1 is SGHRS and CDR2 YFSETQ. The CDR3 totals 16 residues.

The chain couples TRBV9 to TRBJ2-1; 8 bases are shared with TRBD1. CDR3 length: 15 residues. The trim removed 5 bases at V and 1 base at J, leaving 5 bases unmatched. Germline V gives CDR1 SGDLS, CDR2 YYNGEE. The CDR3 DNA is TGTGCCAGCAGTTACAGGGGGTTATCCTACAATGAGCAGTTCTTC. Protein sequence: CASSYRGLSYNEQFF.

The chain employs TRBV24-1 and TRBJ1-1, with 7 bases lining up with TRBD1. Trimming took 3 bases from V and 6 from J; bases not matched to a gene: 9. The CDR3 contains 15 residues. Germline CDR1 KGHDR, CDR2 SFDVKD. The chain's CDR3 is CATSDVSGGYAEAFF. The CDR3 bases are TGTGCCACCAGTGATGTCTCAGGGGGTTACGCTGAAGCTTTCTTT.

The chain uses TRBV5-1 and TRBJ2-2; 9 bases are shared with TRBD2. From germline, CDR1 is SGHRS and CDR2 YFSETQ. V trimming: 1 base; J trimming: 2 bases; junction bases outside the gene matches: 9. This CDR3 is built from 18 residues. In DNA, the CDR3 is TGCGCCAGCAGCTTGCGACTAGCGGCTGACCTTAACACCGGGGAGCTGTTTTTT. This codes for CASSLRLAADLNTGELFF.

The V and J genes are TRBV18 and TRBJ2-2; 7 nucleotides agree with TRBD1. Losses at the gene ends were 4 bases for V and 0 bases for J; bases not matched to a gene: 8. The germline CDR1 and CDR2 sequences are KGHSH and LQKENI. The CDR3 runs 17 residues. The CDR3 here is CASSRTTGVTNTGELFF. CDR3 sequence (DNA): TGTGCCAGCTCACGTACAACAGGGGTTACGAACACCGGGGAGCTGTTTTTT.